The source of this T cell receptor beta chain is a study of blood T cells in healthy people across ages. Germline CDR1 and CDR2: MNHEY and SVGAGI. Trimming took off 8 bases at V and 3 bases at J, with 17 bases between the two ends. The CDR3 is made up of 15 amino acids. A second PCR of 7 to 11 cycles used a sample-barcoded 5' primer and a J-beta primer mix. Every sample produced at least 2.5 million CDR3-containing paired-end reads. TCRdb ran MiXCR on the 5' RACE reads and lists one entry per CDR3 protein. The repertoire consists of around 1,700,000 distinct CDR3 sequences, with 28% occurring once and the leading ten covering more than 6%.

This TCR was recovered from a woman younger than 45 in good health. The sequenced sample was blood. This sequence joins TRBV6-5 and TRBJ1-5; D is ambiguous. The CDR3 DNA follows: TGTGCCAGCGGCGCGCCGGGGAGAGCCAATCAGCCCCAGCATTTT. Its protein is CASGAPGRANQPQHF.